This is a list of T cell receptor beta chains from one sample in a study of blood T cell repertoires in COVID-19. TCRdb keeps only in-frame clones here, not all; method: immunoSEQ multiplex PCR. Of about 400,000 clones in the sample, 88% are singletons; the top ten hold more than 0.9%. Sequencing was performed on PBMCs or T cells enriched from blood (not recorded which). Receptors were obtained from a woman in her 30s with acute COVID-19. CDR3s include the opening cysteine and the closing phenylalanine or tryptophan. D genes are given only for firm matches. The size entry is marked missing in some rows and otherwise reads once, few, many or a size class.

J | D | V | size | CDR3 | DNA
TRBJ1-4 | - | TRBV5-1 | - | CASSEDTGYEKLFF | TGCGCCAGCAGCGAGGACACCGGATATGAAAAACTGTTTTTT
TRBJ2-7 | - | TRBV10-2 | - | CASLEWGQYEQYF | TGCGCCAGCCTAGAGTGGGGGCAGTACGAGCAGTACTTC
TRBJ1-2 | TRBD1 | TRBV2 | few | CASIPGQGLYGYTF | TGTGCCAGCATTCCGGGACAGGGGCTCTATGGCTACACCTTC
TRBJ1-2 | TRBD1 | TRBV4-1 | - | CASSQVTGAYGYTF | TGCGCCAGCAGCCAAGTGACAGGGGCGTATGGCTACACCTTC
TRBJ2-7 | - | TRBV7-2 | few | CASSLNGGYEQYF | TGTGCCAGCAGCTTAAACGGGGGCTACGAGCAGTACTTC
TRBJ1-5 | - | TRBV5-1 | - | CASSPGDSFYSNQPQHF | TGCGCCAGCAGCCCCGGTGACAGTTTTTATAGCAATCAGCCCCAGCATTTT
TRBJ2-6 | - | TRBV9 | once | CASSVGGRSRSGANVLTF | TGTGCCAGCAGCGTAGGGGGCAGGTCCCGCTCTGGGGCCAACGTCCTGACTTTC
TRBJ1-6 | - | TRBV10-3 | once | CAIGAGYGSPLHF | TGTGCCATCGGTGCCGGGTACGGTTCACCCCTCCACTTT
TRBJ2-2 | TRBD2 | TRBV12-3/TRBV12-4 | - | CASGGGGIRELFF | TGTGCCAGCGGTGGGGGGGGAATCCGGGAGCTGTTTTTT
TRBJ2-5 | TRBD2 | TRBV9 | - | CASSVGRTAGVQETQYF | TGTGCCAGCAGCGTAGGAAGAACAGCGGGGGTACAAGAGACCCAGTACTTC
TRBJ1-5 | - | TRBV6-5 | - | CASAYRVGNQPQHF | TGTGCCAGCGCTTACAGGGTTGGCAATCAGCCCCAGCATTTT
TRBJ2-2 | TRBD2 | TRBV4-1 | - | CASSLIRDYTGELFF | TGCGCCAGCAGCCTTATCCGGGACTATACCGGGGAGCTGTTTTTT
TRBJ1-2 | TRBD1 | TRBV2 | - | CASSDRAGNYGYTF | TGTGCCAGCAGCGACAGGGCCGGTAACTATGGCTACACCTTC
TRBJ1-1 | - | TRBV18 | - | CASSPSTGLGTEAFF | TGTGCCAGCTCACCGTCAACAGGGTTAGGCACTGAAGCTTTCTTT
TRBJ1-4 | - | TRBV6-1 | - | CASSEVAISGGEKLFF | TGTGCCAGCAGTGAAGTCGCCATTTCCGGGGGTGAAAAACTGTTTTTT
TRBJ1-1 | - | TRBV19 | - | CASSRHTGPLEAFF | TGTGCCAGTAGTAGACACACAGGGCCACTTGAAGCTTTCTTT
TRBJ1-6 | TRBD1 | TRBV5-1 | once | CASSHGQGDSPLHF | TGCGCCAGCAGCCATGGACAGGGGGATTCACCCCTCCACTTT
TRBJ2-1 | TRBD2 | TRBV19 | - | CASTQAGGSSYNEQFF | TGTGCCAGTACTCAAGCGGGGGGTTCCTCCTACAATGAGCAGTTCTTC
TRBJ2-1 | TRBD2 | TRBV25-1 | once | CASSVRASGGAYEQFF | TGTGCCAGCAGTGTAAGGGCTAGCGGGGGGGCATATGAGCAGTTCTTC
TRBJ1-1 | TRBD1 | TRBV3-1/TRBV3-2 | - | CASSQTGGDTEAFF | TGTGCCAGCAGCCAAACAGGGGGGGACACTGAAGCTTTCTTT
TRBJ1-1 | - | TRBV28 | - | CASSGESRMSAFF | TGTGCCAGCAGTGGGGAGTCCCGGATGTCAGCTTTCTTT
TRBJ2-3 | - | TRBV14 | - | CASSIPGADTQYF | TGTGCCAGCAGCATCCCAGGGGCAGATACGCAGTATTTT